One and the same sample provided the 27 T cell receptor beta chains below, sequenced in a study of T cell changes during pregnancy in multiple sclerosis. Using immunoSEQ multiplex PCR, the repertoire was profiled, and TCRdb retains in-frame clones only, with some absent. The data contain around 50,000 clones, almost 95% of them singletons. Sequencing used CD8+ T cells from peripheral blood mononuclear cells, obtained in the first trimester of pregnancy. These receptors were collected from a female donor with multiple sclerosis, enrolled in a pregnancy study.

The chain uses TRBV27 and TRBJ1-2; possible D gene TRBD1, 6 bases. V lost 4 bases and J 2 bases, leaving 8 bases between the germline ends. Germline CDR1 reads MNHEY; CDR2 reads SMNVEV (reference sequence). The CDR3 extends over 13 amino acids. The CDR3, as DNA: TGTGCCAGCAGTTACGGACAGAACTATGGCTACACCTTC. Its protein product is CASSYGQNYGYTF.

CDR3 region: CASNIANTEAFF. The DNA for the CDR3 is TGTGCCAGCAATATAGCTAACACTGAAGCTTTCTTT. This rearrangement joins TRBV7-9 to TRBJ1-1, with D unresolved. This CDR3 has 12 amino acids. Trimming took off 7 bases at V and 2 bases at J, with 8 bases between the two ends. Germline assignment: CDR1 SEHNR and CDR2 FQNEAQ (reference sequence).

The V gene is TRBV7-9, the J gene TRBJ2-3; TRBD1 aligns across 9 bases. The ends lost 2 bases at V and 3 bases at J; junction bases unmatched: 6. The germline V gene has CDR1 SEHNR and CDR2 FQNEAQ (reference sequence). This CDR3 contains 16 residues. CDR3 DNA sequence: TGTGCCAGCAGCTTACGGGACAGGGAACGGACAGATACGCAGTATTTT. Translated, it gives CASSLRDRERTDTQYF.

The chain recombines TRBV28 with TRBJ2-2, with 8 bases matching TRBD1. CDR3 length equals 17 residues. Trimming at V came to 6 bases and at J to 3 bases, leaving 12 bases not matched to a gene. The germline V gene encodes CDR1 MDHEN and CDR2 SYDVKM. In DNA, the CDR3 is TGTGCCAGCAGCGACAAACTAGGACAGGGCTACACCGGGGAGCTGTTTTTT. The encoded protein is CASSDKLGQGYTGELFF.

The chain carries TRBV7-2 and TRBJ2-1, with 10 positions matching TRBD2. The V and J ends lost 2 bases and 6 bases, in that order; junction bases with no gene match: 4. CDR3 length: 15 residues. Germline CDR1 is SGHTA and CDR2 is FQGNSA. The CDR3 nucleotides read TGTGCCAGCAGCTTACTAGCGGGAGTGGGCAATGAGCAGTTCTTC. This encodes CASSLLAGVGNEQFF. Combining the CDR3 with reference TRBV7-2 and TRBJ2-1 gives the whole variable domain GAGVSQSPSNKVTEKGKDVELRCDPISGHTALYWYRQSLGQGLEFLIYFQGNSAPDKSGLPSDRFSAERTGGSVSTLTIQRTQQEDSAVYLCASSLLAGVGNEQFFGPGTRLTVL.

Written as DNA, the CDR3 is TGTGCCAGCAGCCCGGGACAGGGGACTAATGAAAAACTGTTTTTT. Its translation is CASSPGQGTNEKLFF. This sequence joins TRBV7-2 and TRBJ1-4; 10 positions match TRBD1. The CDR3 is 15 amino acids. Per the germline V gene, CDR1 is SGHTA and CDR2 is FQGNSA. The V gene end was trimmed by 5 bases and the J gene end by 2 bases; junction bases not matched to a gene: 2.

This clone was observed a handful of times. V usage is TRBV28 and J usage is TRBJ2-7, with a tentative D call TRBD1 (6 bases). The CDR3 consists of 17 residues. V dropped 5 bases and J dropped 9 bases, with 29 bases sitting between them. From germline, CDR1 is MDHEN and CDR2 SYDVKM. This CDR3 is CASSPPDRDATTYGQYF. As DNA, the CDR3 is TGTGCCAGCAGTCCTCCGGACAGAGATGCTACCACCTATGGGCAGTACTTC.

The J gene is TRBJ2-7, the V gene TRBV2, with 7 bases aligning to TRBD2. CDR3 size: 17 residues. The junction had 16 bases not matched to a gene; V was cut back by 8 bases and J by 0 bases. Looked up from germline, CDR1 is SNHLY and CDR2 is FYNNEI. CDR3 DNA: TGTGCCAGCTTAGCCGCATCCGGGACTAAGAGCTCCTACGAGCAGTACTTC. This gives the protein CASLAASGTKSSYEQYF.

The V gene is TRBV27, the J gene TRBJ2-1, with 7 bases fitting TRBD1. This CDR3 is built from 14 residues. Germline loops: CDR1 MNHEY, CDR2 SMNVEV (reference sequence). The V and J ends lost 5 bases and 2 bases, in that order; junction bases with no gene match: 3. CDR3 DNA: TGTGCCAGCAGTCCGCAGGGGGCCTACAATGAGCAGTTCTTC. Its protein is CASSPQGAYNEQFF.

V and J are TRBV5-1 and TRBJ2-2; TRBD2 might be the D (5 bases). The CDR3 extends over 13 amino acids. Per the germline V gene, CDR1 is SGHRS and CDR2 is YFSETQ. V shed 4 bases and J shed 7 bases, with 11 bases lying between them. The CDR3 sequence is CASSSFSDGELFF. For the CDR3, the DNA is TGCGCCAGCAGCAGTTTTAGCGACGGGGAGCTGTTTTTT.

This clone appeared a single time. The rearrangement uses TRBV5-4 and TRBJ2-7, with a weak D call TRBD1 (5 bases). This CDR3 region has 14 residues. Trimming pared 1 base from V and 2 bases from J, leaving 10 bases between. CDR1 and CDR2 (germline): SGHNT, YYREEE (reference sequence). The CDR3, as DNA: TGTGCCAGCAGCTTGACAGGAGAAACCTACGAGCAGTACTTC. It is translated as CASSLTGETYEQYF. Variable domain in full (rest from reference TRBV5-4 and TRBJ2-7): ETGVTQSPTHLIKTRGQQVTLRCSSQSGHNTVSWYQQALGQGPQFIFQYYREEENGRGNFPPRFSGLQFPNYSSELNVNALELDDSALYLCASSLTGETYEQYFGPGTRLTVT.

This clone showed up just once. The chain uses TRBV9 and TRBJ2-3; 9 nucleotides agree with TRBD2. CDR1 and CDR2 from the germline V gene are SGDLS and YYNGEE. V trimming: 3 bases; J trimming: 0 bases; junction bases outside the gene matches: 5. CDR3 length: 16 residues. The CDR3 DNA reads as TGTGCCAGCAGCGACCCTAGCGGGGCTAGCACAGATACGCAGTATTTT. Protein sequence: CASSDPSGASTDTQYF.

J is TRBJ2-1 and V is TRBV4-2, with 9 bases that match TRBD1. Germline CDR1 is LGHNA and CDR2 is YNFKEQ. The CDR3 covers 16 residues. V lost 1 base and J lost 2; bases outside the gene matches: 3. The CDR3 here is CASSQGTGDTYNEQFF. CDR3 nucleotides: TGTGCCAGCAGCCAAGGGACAGGGGATACCTACAATGAGCAGTTCTTC.

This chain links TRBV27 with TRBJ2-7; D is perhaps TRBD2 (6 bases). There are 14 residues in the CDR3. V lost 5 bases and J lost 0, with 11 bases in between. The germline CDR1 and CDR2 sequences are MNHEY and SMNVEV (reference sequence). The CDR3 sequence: CASSPVDYSYEQYF. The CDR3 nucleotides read TGTGCCAGCAGTCCAGTGGACTACTCCTACGAGCAGTACTTC.

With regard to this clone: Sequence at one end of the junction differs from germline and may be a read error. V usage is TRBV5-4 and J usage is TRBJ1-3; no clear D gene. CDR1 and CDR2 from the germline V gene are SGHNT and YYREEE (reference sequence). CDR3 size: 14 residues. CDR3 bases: TGTGTCAGCAGTCTCTCGGGCTCTGGAAACACCATATATTTT. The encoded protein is CVSSLSGSGNTIYF.

CDR3 DNA sequence: TGTGCCAGCAGTGGACCCTGGCAGGGGCCGAACACCGGGGAGCTGTTTTTT. Its translation: CASSGPWQGPNTGELFF. The chain is built from TRBV25-1 and TRBJ2-2; D possibly corresponds to TRBD1 (6 bases). Deletions cut 4 bases from V and 0 bases from J, with 15 bases between. Germline CDR1 is MGHDK and CDR2 is SYGVNS. CDR3 length: 17 amino acids. Full variable domain (remainder filled in from reference TRBV25-1 and TRBJ2-2): EADIYQTPRYLVIGTGKKITLECSQTMGHDKMYWYQQDPGMELHLIHYSYGVNSTEKGDLSSESTVSRIRTEHFPLTLESARPSHTSQYLCASSGPWQGPNTGELFFGEGSRLTVL.

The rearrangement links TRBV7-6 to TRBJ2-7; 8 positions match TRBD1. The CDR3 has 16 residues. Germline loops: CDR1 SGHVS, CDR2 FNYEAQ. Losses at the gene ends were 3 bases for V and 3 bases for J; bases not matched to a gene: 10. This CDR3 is CASSFGQGQSDYEQYF. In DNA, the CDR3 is TGTGCCAGCAGCTTCGGACAGGGACAGTCTGACTACGAGCAGTACTTC.

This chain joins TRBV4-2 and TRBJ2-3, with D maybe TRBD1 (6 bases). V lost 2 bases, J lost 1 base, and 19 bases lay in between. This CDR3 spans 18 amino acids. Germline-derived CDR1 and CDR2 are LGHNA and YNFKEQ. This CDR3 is CASSQQRGYRVGTDTQYF. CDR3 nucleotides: TGTGCCAGCAGCCAACAAAGGGGCTACAGGGTTGGCACAGATACGCAGTATTTT.

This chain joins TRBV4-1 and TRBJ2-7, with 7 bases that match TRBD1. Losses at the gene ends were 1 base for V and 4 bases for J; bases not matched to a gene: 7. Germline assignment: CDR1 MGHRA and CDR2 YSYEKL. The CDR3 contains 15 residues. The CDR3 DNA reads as TGCGCCAGCAGCCAAGGACAGGGAGTCCTATACGAGCAGTACTTC. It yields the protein CASSQGQGVLYEQYF.

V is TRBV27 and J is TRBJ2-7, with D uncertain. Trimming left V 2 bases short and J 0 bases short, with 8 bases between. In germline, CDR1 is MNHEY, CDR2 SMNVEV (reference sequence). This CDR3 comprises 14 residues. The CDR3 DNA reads TGTGCCAGCAGTTTAGGTGCGAGCTCCTACGAGCAGTACTTC. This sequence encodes CASSLGASSYEQYF.

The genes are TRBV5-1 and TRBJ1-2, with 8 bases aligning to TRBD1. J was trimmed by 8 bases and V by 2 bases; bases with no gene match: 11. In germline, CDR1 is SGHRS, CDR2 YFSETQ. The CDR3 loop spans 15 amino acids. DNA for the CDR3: TGCGCCAGCAGCTTAGGGACAGGCGTACTGTGGGGCTACACCTTC. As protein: CASSLGTGVLWGYTF.

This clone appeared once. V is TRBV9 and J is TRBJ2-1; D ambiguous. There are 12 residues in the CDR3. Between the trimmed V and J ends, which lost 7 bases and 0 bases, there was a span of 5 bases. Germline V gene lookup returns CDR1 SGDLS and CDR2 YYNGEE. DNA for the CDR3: TGTGCCAGCCGGAGCTCCTACAATGAGCAGTTCTTC. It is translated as CASRSSYNEQFF.

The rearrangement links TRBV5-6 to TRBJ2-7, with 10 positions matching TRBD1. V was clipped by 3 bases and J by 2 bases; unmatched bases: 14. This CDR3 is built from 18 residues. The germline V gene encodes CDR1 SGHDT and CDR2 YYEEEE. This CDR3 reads CASSSLLGGTGVPYEQYF. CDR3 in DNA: TGTGCCAGCAGCTCTCTTTTGGGTGGGACAGGGGTCCCCTACGAGCAGTACTTC.

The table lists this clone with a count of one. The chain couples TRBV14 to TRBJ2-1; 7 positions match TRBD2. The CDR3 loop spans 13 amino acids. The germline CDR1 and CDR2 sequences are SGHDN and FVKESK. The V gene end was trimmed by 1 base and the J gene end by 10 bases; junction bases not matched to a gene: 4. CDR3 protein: CASSQVLAEEQFF. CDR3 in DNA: TGTGCCAGCAGCCAAGTGCTAGCGGAGGAGCAGTTCTTC.

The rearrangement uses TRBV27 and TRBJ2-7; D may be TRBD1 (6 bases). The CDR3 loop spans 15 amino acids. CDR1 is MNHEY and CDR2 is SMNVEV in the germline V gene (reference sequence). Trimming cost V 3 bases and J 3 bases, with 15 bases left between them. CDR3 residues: CASSFHRTEVYEQYF. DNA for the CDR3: TGTGCCAGCAGTTTTCATCGGACAGAAGTCTACGAGCAGTACTTC.

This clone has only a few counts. This chain's CDR3 is CASSEGWASGGVKYNEQFF. In DNA, the CDR3 is TGTGCCAGCAGTGAAGGATGGGCTAGCGGGGGGGTGAAATACAATGAGCAGTTCTTC. This chain uses TRBV6-1 with TRBJ2-1; 12 nucleotides agree with TRBD2. The CDR3 consists of 19 residues. CDR1 is MNHNS, CDR2 SASEGT, per germline. V lost 1 base, J lost 4 bases, and 11 bases stayed unmatched.

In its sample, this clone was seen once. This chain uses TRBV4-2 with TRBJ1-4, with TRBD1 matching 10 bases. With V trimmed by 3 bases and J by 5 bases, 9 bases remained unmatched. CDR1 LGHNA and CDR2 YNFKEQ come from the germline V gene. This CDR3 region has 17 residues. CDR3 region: CASSQRDRGLRNEKLFF. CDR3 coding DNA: TGTGCCAGCAGCCAGCGGGACAGGGGTTTGAGGAATGAAAAACTGTTTTTT.